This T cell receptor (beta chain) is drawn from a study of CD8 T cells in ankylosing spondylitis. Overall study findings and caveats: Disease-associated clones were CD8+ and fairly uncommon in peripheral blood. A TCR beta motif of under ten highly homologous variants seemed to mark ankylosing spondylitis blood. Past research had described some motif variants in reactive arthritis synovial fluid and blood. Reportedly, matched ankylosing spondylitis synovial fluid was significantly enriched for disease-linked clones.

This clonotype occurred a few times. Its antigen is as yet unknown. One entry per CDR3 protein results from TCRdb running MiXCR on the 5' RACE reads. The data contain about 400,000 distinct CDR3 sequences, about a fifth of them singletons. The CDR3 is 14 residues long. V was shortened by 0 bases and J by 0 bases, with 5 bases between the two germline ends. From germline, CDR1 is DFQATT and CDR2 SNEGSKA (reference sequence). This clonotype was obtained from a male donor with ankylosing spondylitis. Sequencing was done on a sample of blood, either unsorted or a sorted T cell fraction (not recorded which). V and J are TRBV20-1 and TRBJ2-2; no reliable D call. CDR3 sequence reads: CSARDWANTGELFF. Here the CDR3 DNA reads TGCAGTGCTAGAGATTGGGCGAACACCGGGGAGCTGTTTTTT.